Listed here are 10 T cell receptor beta chains from one sample, sequenced in a study of blood T cell repertoires in COVID-19. TCRdb's table, derived via immunoSEQ multiplex PCR, lists solely in-frame clones and lacks some. The table has 300,000 to 400,000 clones, around four fifths seen once. The sample taken for sequencing was peripheral blood. The receptors here all came from a man aged 30 to 39 with active or convalescent COVID-19.

This clone was picked up a small number of times. The sample contains more than one DNA sequence encoding this CDR3. The chain has TRBV7-9 and TRBJ1-1; D gene uncertain. CDR1 SEHNR and CDR2 FQNEAQ come from the germline V gene (reference sequence). V gave up 2 bases and J gave up 1 base, with 5 bases separating them. The CDR3 is made up of 13 amino acids. In nucleotides, the CDR3 is TGTGCCAGCAGCTTACCAGGGAACACTGAAGCTTTCTTT. Its protein product is CASSLPGNTEAFF.

The chain has TRBV5-1 and TRBJ2-1, with D maybe TRBD2 (6 bases). Germline CDR1 is SGHRS and CDR2 is YFSETQ. V gave up 4 bases and J gave up 3 bases, with 11 bases separating them. This CDR3 has 14 amino acids. The CDR3 nucleotides read TGCGCCAGCAGCCCTGACGGGGGCTACAATGAGCAGTTCTTC. Its translation is CASSPDGGYNEQFF.

V usage is TRBV28 and J usage is TRBJ2-7; D not certain. The CDR3 covers 16 residues. Germline values: CDR1 MDHEN, CDR2 SYDVKM. Trimming pared 5 bases from V and 3 bases from J, leaving 20 bases between. The CDR3, as DNA: TGTGCCAGCAGTCCCCCCCCCGGGTCCCGATACTACGAGCAGTACTTC. It is translated as CASSPPPGSRYYEQYF.

The chain links TRBV6-1 to TRBJ1-2; TRBD1 agrees at 7 bases. The germline V gene encodes CDR1 MNHNS and CDR2 SASEGT. Unmatched junction bases numbered 5, after V lost 3 bases and J lost 4 bases. The CDR3 extends over 14 amino acids. This chain's CDR3 is CASSDSGTVYGYTF. For the CDR3, the DNA is TGTGCCAGCAGTGATTCCGGGACAGTCTATGGCTACACCTTC.

This rearrangement joins TRBV7-9 to TRBJ1-4; no definite D call. The germline gives CDR1 SEHNR, CDR2 FQNEAQ (reference sequence). Between the trimmed V and J ends, which lost 5 bases and 8 bases, there was a span of 18 bases. This CDR3 has 15 amino acids. The CDR3 region is CASSPGMAGQEKLFF. The CDR3 DNA sequence: TGTGCCAGCAGCCCGGGGATGGCAGGCCAGGAAAAACTGTTTTTT.

The J gene is TRBJ2-7, the V gene TRBV6-1; D gene uncertain. V was clipped by 3 bases and J by 1 base, with 4 bases between them. The CDR3 covers 12 residues. CDR1 and CDR2 (germline): MNHNS, SASEGT. This CDR3 reads CASSETSYEQYF. CDR3 nucleotides: TGTGCCAGCAGTGAGACTTCCTACGAGCAGTACTTC.

The table lists this clone with a few counts. V is TRBV4-3 and J is TRBJ2-1, with a possible D match to TRBD2 (5 bases). Germline lookup yields CDR1 LGHNA and CDR2 YSLEER. Trimming took off 4 bases at V and 2 bases at J, with 9 bases between the two ends. CDR3 length: 14 amino acids. The CDR3 region is CASSPSGTYNEQFF. The CDR3 DNA reads TGCGCCAGCAGCCCGAGCGGAACCTACAATGAGCAGTTCTTC.

The V gene is TRBV4-3, the J gene TRBJ1-2; D is perhaps TRBD1 (5 bases). V was pared by 0 bases and J by 8 bases, with 16 bases between. This CDR3 is built from 15 residues. CDR1 is LGHNA and CDR2 is YSLEER in the germline V gene. Written as DNA, the CDR3 is TGCGCCAGCAGCCAAGATCCTGGGTCCGGGGGAGGCTACACCTTC. This sequence encodes CASSQDPGSGGGYTF.

Here the CDR3 reads CASSTPRQGNTGELFF. The DNA of the CDR3 is TGTGCCAGCAGCACTCCGCGACAGGGCAACACCGGGGAGCTGTTTTTT. V is TRBV9 and J is TRBJ2-2; TRBD1 matches 7 bases. The CDR3 runs to 16 residues. CDR1 SGDLS and CDR2 YYNGEE come from the germline V gene. V lost 4 bases, J lost 2 bases, and 8 bases stayed unmatched.

A single count supports this clone. The chain has TRBV7-2 and TRBJ1-5; TRBD1 might be the D (6 bases). In germline, CDR1 is SGHTA, CDR2 FQGNSA. The CDR3 has 14 residues. Trimming removed 3 bases at V and 6 bases at J, with 12 bases between. The CDR3 loop is CASSFTGSTQPQHF. The CDR3 bases are TGTGCCAGCAGCTTCACAGGGTCGACTCAGCCCCAGCATTTT.